This entry features one T cell receptor (beta chain) sequence. Its antigen is unidentified. The entry originates in a study of early T cells in non-severe SARS-CoV-2 infection. As for the study in general: Unpaired chains resulted from sequencing bulk RNA of unsorted whole blood.

Unique molecular identifiers were added to individual cDNA molecules. TCRdb re-called the 5' RACE reads through MiXCR, storing one row per CDR3 protein. This table holds roughly 35,000 distinct CDR3 sequences, about 10% found once. This CDR3 has 14 residues. The V end lost 2 bases, the J end lost 3 bases, and 9 bases lay between the germline ends. Germline-derived CDR1 and CDR2 are SGHDT and YYEEEE. Study conclusions and caveats: Anti-spike CD8 responses were favored in VDJdb matching, and private and CD4 specificities were missed.

The TCR sequence derives from an adult who was a healthcare worker with PCR-confirmed SARS-CoV-2 infection or an uninfected control (not recorded which). What was sequenced was whole blood. The rearrangement joins TRBV5-6 to TRBJ1-5; D remains ambiguous. CDR3 DNA sequence: TGTGCCAGCAGCTTCTACGGTTACAATCAGCCCCAGCATTTT. Translating it yields CASSFYGYNQPQHF. Complete variable domain (other parts from reference TRBV5-6 and TRBJ1-5): DAGVTQSPTHLIKTRGQQVTLRCSPKSGHDTVSWYQQALGQGPQFIFQYYEEEERQRGNFPDRFSGHQFPNYSSELNVNALLLGDSALYLCASSFYGYNQPQHFGDGTRLSIL.